Below, 14 T cell receptor beta chains from the same sample are listed, as sequenced in a study of blood T cell repertoires in COVID-19. The method was immunoSEQ multiplex PCR; TCRdb's version includes in-frame clones alone and lacks a portion of them. The table includes 80,000 to 95,000 clones, around 90% detected once. Source material: peripheral blood. The receptors derive from a woman aged 50 to 60 with active or convalescent COVID-19.

The chain carries TRBV2 and TRBJ2-3, with D possibly TRBD2 on 5 matching bases. This CDR3 region has 15 residues. Germline CDR1 reads SNHLY; CDR2 reads FYNNEI. The germline V and J ends were trimmed by 8 bases and 6 bases, with 21 bases remaining between them. The CDR3 loop is CASDSSRGGTDTQYF. For the CDR3, the DNA is TGTGCCAGCGACTCTTCCCGGGGTGGTACTGATACGCAGTATTTT.

CDR3 region: CRAEGLYNEQFF. CDR3 coding DNA: TGCAGAGCCGAGGGCCTCTACAATGAGCAGTTCTTC. The chain combines TRBV29-1 with TRBJ2-1; the D gene is possibly TRBD2 (5 bases). The CDR3 length is 12 residues. Germline V gene sequence: CDR1 SQVTM, CDR2 ANQGSEA.

This clone showed up just once. The chain couples TRBV18 to TRBJ2-1; 10 bases align to TRBD2. CDR3 length: 15 residues. The germline CDR1 and CDR2 sequences are KGHSH and LQKENI. Trimming took 3 bases from V and 10 from J; bases not matched to a gene: 9. The CDR3 region is CASSPGGLAGDEQFF. The CDR3 DNA reads TGTGCCAGCTCACCTGGCGGGCTAGCGGGGGACGAGCAGTTCTTC. Supplemented by reference TRBV18 and TRBJ2-1, the full variable domain reads NAGVMQNPRHLVRRRGQEARLRCSPMKGHSHVYWYRQLPEEGLKFMVYLQKENIIDESGMPKERFSAEFPKEGPSILRIQQVVRGDSAAYFCASSPGGLAGDEQFFGPGTRLTVL.

The rearrangement joins TRBV7-2 to TRBJ1-1; tentatively, D is TRBD1 (5 bases). CDR1 is SGHTA, CDR2 FQGNSA, per germline. The CDR3 spans 15 residues. V was shortened by 4 bases and J by 2 bases, with 14 bases between the two germline ends. The CDR3 here is CASSYDSFTNTEAFF. The CDR3 bases are TGTGCCAGCAGCTATGACAGCTTCACCAACACTGAAGCTTTCTTT. Full variable domain (rest looked up from reference TRBV7-2 and TRBJ1-1): GAGVSQSPSNKVTEKGKDVELRCDPISGHTALYWYRQSLGQGLEFLIYFQGNSAPDKSGLPSDRFSAERTGGSVSTLTIQRTQQEDSAVYLCASSYDSFTNTEAFFGQGTRLTVV.

In nucleotides, the CDR3 is TGTGCCAGCAGCTTAGTCGGGACTAGCGGGGCCGAGGAGCAGTTCTTC. It is translated as CASSLVGTSGAEEQFF. The J gene is TRBJ2-1, the V gene TRBV11-1; TRBD2 aligns across 13 bases. The CDR3 sequence is 16 residues long. The germline gives CDR1 SGHAT, CDR2 FQDESV (reference sequence). Trimming at V came to 1 base and at J to 10 bases, leaving 7 bases not matched to a gene.

The chain couples TRBV5-1 to TRBJ2-5; 9 bases line up with TRBD2. V shed 0 bases and J 2 bases; nucleotides not matched to a gene: 5. Germline CDR1 is SGHRS and CDR2 is YFSETQ. This CDR3 spans 16 amino acids. The CDR3 DNA follows: TGCGCCAGCAGCTTGGCTGGCGGGGGGGGGCAAGAGACCCAGTACTTC. Translated: CASSLAGGGGQETQYF.

The gene calls are TRBV27 and TRBJ1-2, with 8 bases matching TRBD1. Losses at the gene ends were 6 bases for V and 1 base for J; bases not matched to a gene: 10. Per the germline V gene, CDR1 is MNHEY and CDR2 is SMNVEV (reference sequence). The CDR3 runs 16 residues. The CDR3 DNA is TGTGCCAGCAGACCCCTCGGACAGGGAAATAACTATGGCTACACCTTC. It translates to CASRPLGQGNNYGYTF.

The chain combines TRBV9 with TRBJ2-3, with 8 bases lining up with TRBD1. With V trimmed by 4 bases and J by 3 bases, 13 bases remained unmatched. This CDR3 is 17 amino acids long. From germline, CDR1 is SGDLS and CDR2 YYNGEE. The CDR3 reads CASSLQTGAIFTDTQYF. The CDR3 DNA reads TGTGCCAGCAGCTTACAGACAGGGGCTATCTTTACAGATACGCAGTATTTT.

The chain couples TRBV24-1 to TRBJ1-2; TRBD1 matches 7 bases. V lost 4 bases, J lost 4 bases, and 5 bases stayed unmatched. The germline V gene encodes CDR1 KGHDR and CDR2 SFDVKD. The CDR3 runs 14 residues. The CDR3 protein is CATSDTGDTYGYTF. Written as DNA, the CDR3 is TGTGCCACCAGTGACACAGGGGACACCTATGGCTACACCTTC.

The chain combines TRBV6-5 with TRBJ2-7; 7 nucleotides line up with TRBD1. The ends lost 4 bases at V and 5 bases at J; junction bases unmatched: 11. This CDR3 is 15 amino acids long. Germline V gene sequence: CDR1 MNHEY, CDR2 SVGAGI. CDR3 loop: CASSSGTAVTHEQYF. CDR3 bases: TGTGCCAGCAGTTCCGGGACAGCTGTTACCCACGAGCAGTACTTC.

The chain carries TRBV6-6 and TRBJ1-2; 7 nucleotides line up with TRBD1. The V and J ends lost 0 bases and 3 bases, in that order; junction bases with no gene match: 7. The length of the CDR3 is 16 residues. Germline V gene data show CDR1 as MNHNY and CDR2 as SVGAGI (reference sequence). CDR3 DNA sequence: TGTGCCAGCAGTTACTCAAGGGACAGCCCCCACTATGGCTACACCTTC. This sequence encodes CASSYSRDSPHYGYTF.

Regarding this clone: Other DNA sequences within the sample encode an identical CDR3. The V gene is TRBV7-9, the J gene TRBJ1-5; D gene ambiguous. V was trimmed by 2 bases and J by 4 bases, leaving 9 bases between them. The germline V gene has CDR1 SEHNR and CDR2 FQNEAQ (reference sequence). The CDR3 has 14 residues. The CDR3 loop is CASSLFGGNQPQHF. The CDR3 bases are TGTGCCAGCAGCTTATTTGGCGGGAATCAGCCCCAGCATTTT.

The CDR3 sequence: CASSVLTGGTGNTIYF. CDR3 DNA: TGTGCCAGCAGCGTCTTGACAGGGGGTACGGGAAACACCATATATTTT. This chain joins TRBV9 and TRBJ1-3; TRBD1 matches 9 bases. Germline V gene lookup returns CDR1 SGDLS and CDR2 YYNGEE. Trimming removed 2 bases from V and 4 bases from J; junction bases left unmatched: 7. The CDR3 has 16 residues.

The V and J genes are TRBV16 and TRBJ1-5; 9 bases match TRBD1. CDR1 is KGHSY, CDR2 FQNENV, per germline. V shed 3 bases, J shed 4 bases, and the junction held 4 bases outside the gene matches. CDR3 size: 15 residues. Here the CDR3 DNA reads TGTGCCAGCAGCCAGCCGGGACAGGGAAATCAGCCCCAGCATTTT. Protein: CASSQPGQGNQPQHF.